The 26 T cell receptor beta chains in this list originate from one sample, sequenced in a study of blood T cell repertoires in COVID-19. Only in-frame clones appear in the TCRdb table, and some are missing; sequencing was by immunoSEQ multiplex PCR. This sample has hundreds of thousands of clones; approximately 87% occur once, and the top ten carry 2% to 2.5%. Sequencing input: peripheral blood. The receptors shown here come from a woman between 45 and 65 years old with acute or convalescent COVID-19.

This chain joins TRBV2 and TRBJ1-4; D is perhaps TRBD1 (6 bases). Trimming stripped 3 bases from V and 13 bases from J, with 12 bases between. The CDR3 covers 12 residues. Germline lookup yields CDR1 SNHLY and CDR2 FYNNEI. CDR3 protein: CASSENTGILFF. Here the CDR3 DNA reads TGTGCCAGCAGTGAGAATACAGGGATACTGTTTTTT. The whole variable domain, filled in from reference TRBV2 and TRBJ1-4, reads EPEVTQTPSHQVTQMGQEVILRCVPISNHLYFYWYRQILGQKVEFLVSFYNNEISEKSEIFDDQFSVERPDGSNFTLKIRSTKLEDSAMYFCASSENTGILFFGSGTQLSVL.

As to this clone: Different DNA sequences within this sample yield the same CDR3. This chain joins TRBV5-4 and TRBJ1-1; 9 bases align to TRBD1. Trimming removed 3 bases from V and 4 bases from J; junction bases left unmatched: 7. The germline gives CDR1 SGHNT, CDR2 YYREEE (reference sequence). The CDR3 extends over 15 amino acids. The CDR3 reads CASSSGDRAATEAFF. The DNA for the CDR3 is TGTGCCAGCAGCTCAGGGGACAGGGCGGCCACTGAAGCTTTCTTT. The full variable domain, with the rest looked up from reference TRBV5-4 and TRBJ1-1, is ETGVTQSPTHLIKTRGQQVTLRCSSQSGHNTVSWYQQALGQGPQFIFQYYREEENGRGNFPPRFSGLQFPNYSSELNVNALELDDSALYLCASSSGDRAATEAFFGQGTRLTVV.

This clone was seen only a few times. J is TRBJ1-1 and V is TRBV30, with unresolved D. The CDR3 spans 14 residues. In germline, CDR1 is GTSNPN, CDR2 SVGIG (reference sequence). Trimming shortened V by 3 bases and J by 2 bases, and 13 bases separated the two germline ends. CDR3 in DNA: TGTGCCTGGAGCGCCGGAACAGATAACACTGAAGCTTTCTTT. Protein sequence: CAWSAGTDNTEAFF.

The chain joins TRBV25-1 to TRBJ2-5; 10 bases fit TRBD2. Germline CDR1 reads MGHDK; CDR2 reads SYGVNS. This CDR3 region has 15 residues. The junction had 13 bases not matched to a gene; V was cut back by 10 bases and J by 5 bases. The DNA for the CDR3 is TGTGCCACCATCCCCCCCCCGGGACTAGCGGAGACCCAGTACTTC. Protein product: CATIPPPGLAETQYF.

The chain uses TRBV19 and TRBJ1-5; a weak D match, TRBD1 (5 bases). Germline V gives CDR1 LNHDA, CDR2 SQIVND (reference sequence). The CDR3 is made up of 14 amino acids. V lost 5 bases, J lost 6 bases, and 14 bases lay in between. The CDR3 DNA follows: TGTGCCAGTAGTGGCCGGGGGGTAGGTCAGCCCCAGCATTTT. It encodes CASSGRGVGQPQHF. Combining the CDR3 with reference TRBV19 and TRBJ1-5 gives the whole variable domain DGGITQSPKYLFRKEGQNVTLSCEQNLNHDAMYWYRQDPGQGLRLIYYSQIVNDFQKGDIAEGYSVSREKKESFPLTVTSAQKNPTAFYLCASSGRGVGQPQHFGDGTRLSIL.

This chain joins TRBV30 and TRBJ1-4, with a tentative D call TRBD1 (6 bases). The germline V and J ends were trimmed by 3 bases and 4 bases, with 9 bases remaining between them. The germline CDR1 and CDR2 sequences are GTSNPN and SVGIG (reference sequence). This CDR3 contains 13 residues. DNA of the CDR3: TGTGCCTGGAGCGGACAGCTTAATGAAAAACTGTTTTTT. Encoded protein: CAWSGQLNEKLFF.

This clone was detected a few times. J is TRBJ1-1 and V is TRBV18, with a tentative D call TRBD1 (5 bases). The CDR3 totals 15 residues. Per the germline V gene, CDR1 is KGHSH and CDR2 is LQKENI. V lost 2 bases and J lost 0, with 10 bases in between. CDR3: CASSPGKGVNTEAFF. CDR3 nucleotide sequence: TGTGCCAGCTCACCAGGAAAAGGGGTGAACACTGAAGCTTTCTTT.

The J gene is TRBJ2-7, the V gene TRBV21-1; the table's TRBD2 call for D was not verified on the DNA. TRBV21-1 is a recognized pseudogene. CDR3 size: 16 residues. The CDR3 coding sequence is TGTGCCAGCAGCAAAGGGACTAGCGGGATAAGGTACGAGCAGTACTTC. Its translation: CASSKGTSGIRYEQYF.

This clone occurred a few times. The same CDR3 is also encoded by other DNA sequences in this sample. V usage is TRBV12-3 or TRBV12-4 and J usage is TRBJ1-2; the match to TRBD1 covers 10 bases. The V and J ends lost 5 bases and 8 bases, in that order; junction bases with no gene match: 5. The CDR3 totals 13 residues. The CDR3 region is CASSAGTGVGYTF. DNA of the CDR3: TGTGCCAGCAGTGCCGGGACAGGGGTCGGCTACACCTTC.

V and J are TRBV7-9 and TRBJ2-6; D remains ambiguous. CDR1 is SEHNR, CDR2 FQNEAQ, per germline (reference sequence). V was cut by 1 base and J by 6 bases, with 7 bases left in between. This CDR3 is 14 amino acids long. The DNA for the CDR3 is TGTGCCAGCAGCTTAGTGAGTGCGGCCAACGTCCTGACTTTC. Residues: CASSLVSAANVLTF.

The V call is TRBV6-5, the J call TRBJ1-1; D uncertain. The CDR3 is made up of 15 amino acids. Trimming removed 0 bases from V and 2 bases from J, with 10 bases in between. The germline V gene has CDR1 MNHEY and CDR2 SVGAGI. CDR3 nucleotides: TGTGCCAGCAGTTACTCGTCTCTGAGAAACACTGAAGCTTTCTTT. It specifies CASSYSSLRNTEAFF.

The V gene is TRBV7-2, the J gene TRBJ2-3; D ambiguous. V lost 4 bases to trimming and J lost 1 base, with 9 bases between them. Germline V lookup: CDR1 SGHTA, CDR2 FQGNSA. CDR3 length equals 14 residues. CDR3 DNA sequence: TGTGCCAGCAGCTCCCAGGATGGCACAGATACGCAGTATTTT. Its translation: CASSSQDGTDTQYF.

On this clone itself: Compared with germline, one end of the junction differs, possibly owing to a read error. This rearrangement joins TRBV4-3 to TRBJ2-3; 11 bases fit TRBD2. CDR3 length: 15 amino acids. In germline, CDR1 is LGHNA, CDR2 YSLEER. The CDR3 here is CASSKEASGRDTQYF. The CDR3 DNA is TGCGCCAGCAGCAAAGAGGCTAGCGGGAGGGATACGCAGTATTTT.

This chain uses TRBV7-9 with TRBJ2-1; D is undetermined. V shed 8 bases and J shed 2 bases, with 13 bases lying between them. In germline, CDR1 is SEHNR, CDR2 FQNEAQ (reference sequence). The CDR3 consists of 14 residues. CDR3 protein: CASSEAVPYNEQFF. The CDR3 nucleotides are TGTGCCAGCTCCGAGGCAGTCCCCTACAATGAGCAGTTCTTC.

This chain uses TRBV4-3 with TRBJ2-3; 14 nucleotides match TRBD2. CDR3 length: 19 amino acids. V was pared by 2 bases and J by 5 bases, with 12 bases of the junction left unmatched. CDR1 is LGHNA and CDR2 is YSLEER in the germline V gene. DNA for the CDR3: TGCGCCAGCAGCCAAACCGTCGCCTCGGGACTAGCGGGAGAAGATACGCAGTATTTT. Protein product: CASSQTVASGLAGEDTQYF.

The V call is TRBV3-1 (or the pseudogene TRBV3-2), the J call TRBJ1-1, with a weak D call TRBD1 (5 bases). The germline V gene encodes CDR1 LGHDT and CDR2 YNNKEL (reference sequence). The CDR3 spans 15 residues. Trimming removed 0 bases from V and 3 bases from J, with 11 bases in between. CDR3 protein: CASSQDDGGDTEAFF. CDR3 nucleotide sequence: TGTGCCAGCAGCCAAGATGATGGGGGGGACACTGAAGCTTTCTTT.

The rearrangement links TRBV7-9 to TRBJ2-5, with D possibly matching TRBD2 (6 bases). Germline values: CDR1 SEHNR, CDR2 FQNEAQ (reference sequence). V was shortened by 5 bases and J by 5 bases, with 15 bases between the two germline ends. There are 14 residues in the CDR3. This CDR3 reads CASSPHGGTETQYF. CDR3 nucleotides: TGTGCCAGCAGCCCCCATGGGGGGACGGAGACCCAGTACTTC.

The chain links TRBV4-3 to TRBJ1-2; no firm D call. Germline V gene lookup returns CDR1 LGHNA and CDR2 YSLEER. The CDR3 is 15 residues long. V shed 5 bases and J shed 3 bases, with 16 bases lying between them. CDR3 region: CASSYGGGRDYGYTF. Here the CDR3 DNA reads TGCGCCAGCAGCTACGGAGGCGGGAGGGACTATGGCTACACCTTC.

This clone has a single count. The chain has TRBV30 and TRBJ1-1; TRBD1 might be the D (5 bases). The CDR3 is 13 residues long. Germline lookup yields CDR1 GTSNPN and CDR2 SVGIG (reference sequence). Trimming removed 5 bases from V and 3 bases from J, with 13 bases in between. The CDR3 DNA reads as TGTGCCTGGGAACAATGGGGCGACACTGAAGCTTTCTTT. Amino acid sequence: CAWEQWGDTEAFF.

The chain couples TRBV4-1 to TRBJ2-3; a weak D match, TRBD2 (5 bases). The CDR3 has 16 residues. CDR1 is MGHRA and CDR2 is YSYEKL in the germline V gene. V was clipped by 0 bases and J by 2 bases, with 12 bases between them. The CDR3 reads CASSQDLGLYTDTQYF. CDR3 in DNA: TGCGCCAGCAGCCAAGATCTAGGACTCTACACAGATACGCAGTATTTT.

The chain links TRBV6-2 or TRBV6-3 to TRBJ2-3; TRBD2 aligns across 16 bases. CDR1 MNHEY and CDR2 SVGEGT come from the germline V gene. V lost 6 bases and J lost 5; bases outside the gene matches: 8. The CDR3 loop spans 17 amino acids. The CDR3 loop reads CASSKGLAGGPGDTQYF. CDR3 nucleotide sequence: TGTGCCAGCAGCAAGGGACTAGCGGGAGGGCCTGGAGATACGCAGTATTTT.

The sample holds a few counts of this clone. V is TRBV6-6 and J is TRBJ1-4; 8 bases align to TRBD1. J lost 8 bases, V lost 6 bases, and 8 bases had no gene match. CDR3 length: 14 residues. The germline V gene encodes CDR1 MNHNY and CDR2 SVGAGI (reference sequence). The CDR3 is CASSPGQGVEKLFF. As DNA, the CDR3 is TGTGCCAGCAGCCCCGGACAGGGCGTAGAAAAACTGTTTTTT.

The chain recombines TRBV10-3 with TRBJ2-7; D unclear. V was trimmed by 2 bases and J by 2 bases, leaving 7 bases between them. The germline V gene encodes CDR1 ENHRY and CDR2 SYGVKD. This CDR3 has 13 residues. CDR3 DNA sequence: TGTGCCATCAGTGAGGTTGCGGCCTACGAGCAGTACTTC. It specifies CAISEVAAYEQYF.

V usage is TRBV13 and J usage is TRBJ2-5, with TRBD2 as a possible D gene (6 bases). There are 14 residues in the CDR3. Looked up from germline, CDR1 is PRHDT and CDR2 is FYEKMQ (reference sequence). The V end lost 5 bases, the J end lost 2 bases, and 12 bases lay between the germline ends. The CDR3 loop is CASSLRTTQETQYF. The DNA for the CDR3 is TGTGCCAGCAGCCTAAGGACTACTCAAGAGACCCAGTACTTC.

The chain employs TRBV3-1 (or the pseudogene TRBV3-2) and TRBJ2-5; TRBD2 matches at 8 bases. Germline V gene lookup returns CDR1 LGHDT and CDR2 YNNKEL (reference sequence). The CDR3 length is 18 residues. V dropped 0 bases and J dropped 2; count of bases not matched to a gene: 11. CDR3: CASSQEPPFQRGQETQYF. The DNA of the CDR3 is TGTGCCAGCAGCCAAGAGCCCCCGTTCCAGCGGGGGCAAGAGACCCAGTACTTC.

CDR3 in amino acids: CATQGLAGGTDTQYF. The DNA for the CDR3 is TGTGCCACCCAAGGACTAGCGGGAGGGACAGATACGCAGTATTTT. The chain couples TRBV10-3 to TRBJ2-3; TRBD2 agrees at 15 bases. Germline V gene data show CDR1 as ENHRY and CDR2 as SYGVKD. With V trimmed by 10 bases and J by 3 bases, 5 bases remained unmatched. The CDR3 spans 15 residues.